This TCR beta chain derives from a study of CD8 T cells in Susac syndrome (dated by TCRdb to the late 2010s). Describing the broader study: The study used repertoire sequencing to test whether antigen drove CD8+ T cell activation and differentiation in Susac syndrome. CD8+ T cell repertoire clonality was compared between some 12 healthy donors, approximately 14 Susac syndrome patients and approximately 16 multiple sclerosis patients. Overall study results and their limits: The number of individuals in the TCR sequencing and HLA analysis was acknowledged as relatively small.

Turning to this clonotype: It has no known antigen specificity. Base qualities were left out, and no much larger clone turns up one base away.

High-throughput TCR beta sequencing profiled peripheral blood CD8+ and CD4+ T cells from healthy donors, Susac syndrome patients and multiple sclerosis patients. The multiple sclerosis controls were treatment-naive patients whose relapsing-remitting disease, either stable or active, fulfilled the revised McDonald criteria. CD8+ TEMRA cells were enriched by FACS, while bulk CD8+ and CD4+ T cells were purified by magnetic negative isolation. Blood was collected in EDTA tubes and processed within 24 hours, with PBMCs isolated through density gradient centrifugation. PBMCs destined for TCR sequencing were cryopreserved in liquid nitrogen and later thawed in a 37 °C water bath. The sorted or isolated CD4+, CD8+ and CD8+ TEMRA cells reached a purity of at least 90%. RNA was extracted using the RNeasy kit, and roughly 0.5 to 1 ug of the RNA was reverse transcribed with random hexamers. The immunoSEQ multiplex PCR assay, which covers 54 Vbeta and 13 Jbeta segments, was used to amplify TCR beta CDR3 regions. PCR amplification bias was corrected by using a synthetic template baseline for primer optimization and computational correction. In the original analysis: Only productive sequences were kept, with reads annotated to V, D and J genes according to IMGT and analyzed in immunoSEQ Analyzer. To calculate clonality, Shannon entropy was normalized by log2 of the number of productive unique sequences and then subtracted from one. Public and private clones were assessed among the 100 most prevalent clones of each patient and control. A clone was defined as Susac-specific if it was absent from the healthy and MS cohorts, from approximately 980 published viral clones and from other ImmuneACCESS disease sequences. TCRdb trimmed the raw reads at Q25, called clones with MiXCR and kept productive beta chains. Each CDR3 protein appears once, grouped with its most common genes and DNA. These V and J calls derive from TCRdb rather than the authors' analysis. In all, the sample holds around 79,000 distinct CDR3 sequences, and roughly 95% of those were seen once. The ten largest clones add up to about 0.38% of the sample.

The CDR3 starts with the cysteine, ends with the phenylalanine, and has 13 residues. The retained sequence is limited to the CDR3, 39 bases, with the frame set at the first base. The junction carries 15 bases between V and J, which are trimmed by 6 bases and 4 bases respectively. CDR1 and CDR2, looked up from the germline V gene, are SQVTM and ANQGSEA. Sequenced input: CD8+ T cells from PBMCs. The rearranged segments are TRBV29-1 and TRBJ1-1, with a weak D call of TRBD1 (6 bases match). The source of this sequence is a human donor with multiple sclerosis. CDR3 loop: CSVIGQTPTEAFF. The nucleotides are TGCAGCGTCATCGGACAGACTCCCACTGAAGCTTTCTTT.